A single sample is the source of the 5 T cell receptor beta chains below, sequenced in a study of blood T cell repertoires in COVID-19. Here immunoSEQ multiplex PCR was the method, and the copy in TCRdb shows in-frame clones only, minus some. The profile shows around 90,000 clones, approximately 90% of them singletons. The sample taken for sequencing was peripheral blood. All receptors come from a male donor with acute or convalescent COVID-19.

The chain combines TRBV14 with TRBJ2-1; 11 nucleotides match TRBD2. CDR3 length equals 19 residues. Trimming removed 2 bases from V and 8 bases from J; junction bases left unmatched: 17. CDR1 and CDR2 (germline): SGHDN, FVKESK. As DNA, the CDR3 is TGTGCCAGCAGCCAACCCGCTCCCCTAGCGGGGGGCCGGGGGGATGAGCAGTTCTTC. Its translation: CASSQPAPLAGGRGDEQFF.

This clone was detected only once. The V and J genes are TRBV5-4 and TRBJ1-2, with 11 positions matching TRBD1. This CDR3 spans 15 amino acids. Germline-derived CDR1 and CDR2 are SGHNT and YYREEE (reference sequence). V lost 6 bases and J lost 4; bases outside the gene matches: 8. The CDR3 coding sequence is TGTGCCAGCATCCAGGACAGGGGGCGCATCTATGGCTACACCTTC. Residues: CASIQDRGRIYGYTF.

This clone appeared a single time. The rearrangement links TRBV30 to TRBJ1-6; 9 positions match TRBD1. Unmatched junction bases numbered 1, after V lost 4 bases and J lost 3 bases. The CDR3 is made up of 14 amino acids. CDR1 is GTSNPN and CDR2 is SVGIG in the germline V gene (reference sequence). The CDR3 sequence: CAWTTGGYNSPLHF. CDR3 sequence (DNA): TGTGCCTGGACGACAGGGGGCTATAATTCACCCCTCCACTTT.

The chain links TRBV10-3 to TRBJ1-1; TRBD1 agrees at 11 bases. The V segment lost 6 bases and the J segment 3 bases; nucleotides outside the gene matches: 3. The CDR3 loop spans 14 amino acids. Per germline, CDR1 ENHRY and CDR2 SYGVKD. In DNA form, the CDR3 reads TGTGCCATCAGCCCGGGACAGGGGGACACTGAAGCTTTCTTT. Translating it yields CAISPGQGDTEAFF.

The CDR3, as DNA: TGTGCCAGCTCACCCCCGGGACAGGGCAGCGGGGAGCTGTTTTTT. Its translation: CASSPPGQGSGELFF. The chain combines TRBV18 with TRBJ2-2; 9 nucleotides match TRBD1. The CDR3 totals 15 residues. V was clipped by 3 bases and J by 7 bases; unmatched bases: 6. Looked up from germline, CDR1 is KGHSH and CDR2 is LQKENI.